This T cell receptor (beta chain) originates from a study of T-cell reconstitution after alpha-beta-depleted transplantation in children. Between the trimmed V and J ends, which lost 5 bases and 6 bases, there was a span of 11 bases. The germline CDR1 and CDR2 sequences are SGHTA and FQGNSA. This CDR3 is 13 amino acids long. Construction of the TCRbeta library involved unique molecular identifiers. TCRdb used MiXCR to reprocess the PCR reads, holding one entry per CDR3 protein. Altogether about 490,000 distinct CDR3 sequences are present, 10% being singletons, with the ten largest covering 2% to 2.5%. This clonotype appeared many times.

The receptor's source is a child under 10 years old with inherited bone marrow failure, due to receive a stem cell transplant. Here the sequenced sample was PBMCs, taken before TCRalphabeta/CD19-depleted stem cell transplant. V gene TRBV7-2 combines with J gene TRBJ1-5; D is possibly TRBD1 (5 bases). The chain's CDR3 is CASSTTGFQPQHF. The CDR3 region has the DNA TGTGCCAGCAGCACCACAGGCTTTCAGCCCCAGCATTTT.